These T cell receptor beta chains were read from a single sample in a study of blood T cells in healthy people across ages. TCRdb used MiXCR to reprocess the 5' RACE reads, holding one entry per CDR3 protein. The sample shows about 290,000 distinct CDR3 sequences, around 29% of them seen only once. The specimen sequenced was blood. Receptors were obtained from a woman between 65 and 79 years old in good health. Each CDR3 is given with its conserved first and last residue. The D gene is left open where the match is weak. Rows give clone size only sometimes, using once, few, many, or a class for an expanded clone.

v_gene	abundance	j_gene	d_gene	CDR3nt	CDR3aa
TRBV7-2	few	TRBJ1-4	NA	TGTGCCAGCAGCTTAAAAGTTCAGGAAAAACTGTTTTTT	CASSLKVQEKLFF
TRBV19	few	TRBJ2-7	NA	TGTGCCAGTAGTCTCCGTGGGCAGAGGCTCTACGAGCAGTACTTC	CASSLRGQRLYEQYF
TRBV9	many	TRBJ1-3	NA	TGTGCCAGCAGCTCCACCGCGGGACATGGAAACACCATATATTTT	CASSSTAGHGNTIYF
TRBV20-1	few	TRBJ1-2	NA	TGCAGTGCTAGAGTTATAGACCGGGGGCAGCATGGCTACGCCTTC	CSARVIDRGQHGYAF
TRBV20-1	few	TRBJ1-4	TRBD1	TGCAGTGCTAGAGTGCGGGACAGGGGACTTGGAAAACTGTTTTTT	CSARVRDRGLGKLFF
TRBV29-1	NA	TRBJ2-1	NA	TGCAGCGTCGCTACAGTGGTTTCCTACAATGAGCAGTTCTTC	CSVATVVSYNEQFF
TRBV20-1	few	TRBJ1-2	NA	TGCAGTGCTAGAGGACATCGGGGAAGGAATGGCTACACCTTC	CSARGHRGRNGYTF
TRBV6-2/TRBV6-3	NA	TRBJ2-2	NA	TGTGCCATCTCGGCAGGGGTGAACACCGGGGAGCTGTTTTTT	CAISAGVNTGELFF
TRBV5-5	NA	TRBJ1-1	TRBD1	TGTGCCAGCAGCTTGTACCAGGGGGCCACCGCCGCTTTCTTT	CASSLYQGATAAFF
TRBV6-2/TRBV6-3	many	TRBJ2-1	NA	TGTGCCAGCAGCCTCGACACGTACAATGAGCAGTTCTTC	CASSLDTYNEQFF
TRBV6-5	few	TRBJ2-1	TRBD2	TGTGGGACTAGAAGCTCCTACAATGAGCAGTTCTTC	CGTRSSYNEQFF
TRBV29-1	NA	TRBJ2-3	TRBD1	TGCAGCACCAGACAGGGGTGGGCAGATACGCAGTATTTT	CSTRQGWADTQYF
TRBV28	NA	TRBJ2-5	TRBD1	TGTGCCAGCAGTCCCTGGGACAGTCGGTGGAAAGAGACCCAGTACTTC	CASSPWDSRWKETQYF
TRBV12-3/TRBV12-4	few	TRBJ1-3	TRBD1	TGTGCCAGCAGTCGACCCCAGGGGGTTGGAAACACCATATATTTT	CASSRPQGVGNTIYF
TRBV20-1	few	TRBJ2-7	TRBD2	TGCAGTGTCCAAGCCGGGACGGGAGGCGAGCAGTACTTC	CSVQAGTGGEQYF
TRBV7-6	few	TRBJ2-2	NA	TGTGCCAGCAGCTTAGCGTTGCCCGGGGGCGCGAACACCGGGGAGCTGTTTTTT	CASSLALPGGANTGELFF
TRBV5-1	NA	TRBJ2-2	NA	TGCGCCAGCAGCTTAGGGGGATTCACCGGGGAGCTGTTTTTT	CASSLGGFTGELFF
TRBV6-5	NA	TRBJ2-7	NA	TGTGCCAGCAGCTCCTCTGACTACGAGCAGTACTTC	CASSSSDYEQYF
TRBV12-3/TRBV12-4	NA	TRBJ2-2	TRBD2	TGTGCCAGCAGGGACCTAGCGGGAGCCGGGGAGCTGTTTTTT	CASRDLAGAGELFF
TRBV29-1	NA	TRBJ2-7	NA	TGCAGCGTTGGCGACACGTCCTACGAGCAGTACTTC	CSVGDTSYEQYF
TRBV12-3/TRBV12-4	few	TRBJ2-1	NA	TGTGCCAGCAGCACACAAATAGGCGCCTACAATGAGCAGTTCTTC	CASSTQIGAYNEQFF
TRBV24-1	NA	TRBJ1-1	NA	TGTGCCACCAGTGGCCGGGACGGTGCTGGCGCTGAAGCTTTCTTT	CATSGRDGAGAEAFF
TRBV5-4	few	TRBJ2-5	TRBD2	TGTGCCAGCAGCTCGGGTTCTAGCGGGGGGACCCAGTACTTC	CASSSGSSGGTQYF
TRBV20-1	few	TRBJ2-4	NA	TGCAGTGCTAGAGTTGGTAACATTCAGTACTTC	CSARVGNIQYF
TRBV27	NA	TRBJ2-7	TRBD2	TGTGCCAGCAGTAGGAGCGGGAGCCACGAGCAGTACTTC	CASSRSGSHEQYF
TRBV14	few	TRBJ1-2	NA	TGTGCCAGCAGCCAAGGTATTCGCCGATATGGCTACACCTTC	CASSQGIRRYGYTF
TRBV2	many	TRBJ2-3	NA	TGTGCCAGCCGCGGCCCCTACACAGATACGCAGTATTTT	CASRGPYTDTQYF
TRBV29-1	few	TRBJ2-4	NA	TGCAGCGTTGAAGATTACGGGGTCGGCAACATTCAGTACTTC	CSVEDYGVGNIQYF
TRBV28	many	TRBJ2-4	NA	TGTGCCAGCAGCCCAAATCAACAGAATTCGAAAGCCAAAAACATTCAGTACTTC	CASSPNQQNSKAKNIQYF
TRBV7-3	few	TRBJ2-5	TRBD1	TGCACCAGCAGCTTATCCGGGACAGGGGAGACCCAGTACTTC	CTSSLSGTGETQYF
TRBV5-1	few	TRBJ2-3	TRBD2	TGCGCCAGCAGCTTGGCCCCGCCGGGACTAGCGGGAGTTCTCACAGATACGCAGTATTTT	CASSLAPPGLAGVLTDTQYF
TRBV3-1	NA	TRBJ2-5	TRBD1	TGTGCCAGCAGTCTAGGGGGGACAGGGGCTGTTGGGACCCAGTACTTC	CASSLGGTGAVGTQYF